Listed below are T cell receptor beta chains from one sample, sequenced in a study of T-cell memory formation after mild COVID-19. TCRdb ran MiXCR on the 5' RACE reads and lists one entry per CDR3 protein. The sample includes approximately 500,000 distinct CDR3 sequences, around 27% of them seen just once. The material sequenced was PBMCs or a T cell subset sorted from them (not recorded which). The receptors were gathered from an adult woman who had mild COVID-19 (a few samples of this study predate the infection). Cell type and time point are not known. CDR3s include the opening cysteine and the closing phenylalanine or tryptophan. Each record gives: J gene, V gene, CDR3 protein.

TRBJ2-3 | TRBV7-9 | CASARKREVLETDTQYF
TRBJ2-7 | TRBV5-1 | CASSWTPDKLYEQYF
TRBJ2-1 | TRBV6-1 | CASSRDHREEQFF
TRBJ1-1 | TRBV5-6 | CASSFAGGPMNTEAFF
TRBJ2-7 | TRBV28 | CASSSLGQGVAYEQYF
TRBJ2-3 | TRBV7-2 | CASTGRLSTDTQYF
TRBJ2-5 | TRBV24-1 | CATSDSSAGVWQETQYF
TRBJ2-7 | TRBV7-9 | CASSLAPGHSYEQYF
TRBJ1-1 | TRBV20-1 | CSARTPGGSEAFF
TRBJ2-1 | TRBV9 | CASSTGTGRNNEQFF
TRBJ2-1 | TRBV5-1 | CASSNELAGDNEQFF
TRBJ2-4 | TRBV5-1 | CASSLSGTLLLAKNIQYF
TRBJ1-1 | TRBV5-5 | CASLKDMNTEAFF
TRBJ2-1 | TRBV24-1 | CATSDLVAGNEQFF
TRBJ1-5 | TRBV7-6 | CASRQTPPGFHQPQHF
TRBJ1-6 | TRBV7-2 | CASSERGGARNSPLHF
TRBJ2-7 | TRBV20-1 | CSARDRSGSYEQYF
TRBJ2-1 | TRBV10-2 | CASSNLLAGGPNDAQFF
TRBJ1-3 | TRBV30 | CAGDSRFHNSGNTIYF
TRBJ2-1 | TRBV11-3 | CASSLSYIRTGSSYNEQFF
TRBJ1-1 | TRBV6-6 | CASRNGDRRGTEAFF
TRBJ2-1 | TRBV6-5 | CASSSLGGAGGPANEQFF
TRBJ1-2 | TRBV5-1 | CASSFAGDGYTF
TRBJ2-5 | TRBV18 | CASSPPNLGGQETQYF
TRBJ2-5 | TRBV2 | CASTRDQKGETQYF
TRBJ2-1 | TRBV5-1 | CASSSLAGNNEQFF
TRBJ1-2 | TRBV6-5 | CASSQQGTGGAFYGYTF